This TCR beta chain was identified during a study of blood T cell repertoires in COVID-19. The CDR3 extends over 14 amino acids. Trimming cost V 7 bases and J 6 bases; bases outside gene matches: 9. The germline V gene has CDR1 SGHRS and CDR2 YFSETQ. This clone was detected a few times. The repertoire was sequenced with immunoSEQ multiplex PCR; TCRdb's copy has only in-frame clones and lacks some. The table lists 300,000 to 500,000 clones, 85% to 90% of them singletons. The specimen sequenced was PBMCs or T cells enriched from blood (not recorded which). The receptor's source is a young woman with acute COVID-19. V and J are TRBV5-1 and TRBJ2-2; 7 nucleotides line up with TRBD1. CDR3 region: CASRPGQVPGELFF. The CDR3 nucleotides are TGCGCCAGCCGCCCCGGACAGGTCCCCGGGGAGCTGTTTTTT.